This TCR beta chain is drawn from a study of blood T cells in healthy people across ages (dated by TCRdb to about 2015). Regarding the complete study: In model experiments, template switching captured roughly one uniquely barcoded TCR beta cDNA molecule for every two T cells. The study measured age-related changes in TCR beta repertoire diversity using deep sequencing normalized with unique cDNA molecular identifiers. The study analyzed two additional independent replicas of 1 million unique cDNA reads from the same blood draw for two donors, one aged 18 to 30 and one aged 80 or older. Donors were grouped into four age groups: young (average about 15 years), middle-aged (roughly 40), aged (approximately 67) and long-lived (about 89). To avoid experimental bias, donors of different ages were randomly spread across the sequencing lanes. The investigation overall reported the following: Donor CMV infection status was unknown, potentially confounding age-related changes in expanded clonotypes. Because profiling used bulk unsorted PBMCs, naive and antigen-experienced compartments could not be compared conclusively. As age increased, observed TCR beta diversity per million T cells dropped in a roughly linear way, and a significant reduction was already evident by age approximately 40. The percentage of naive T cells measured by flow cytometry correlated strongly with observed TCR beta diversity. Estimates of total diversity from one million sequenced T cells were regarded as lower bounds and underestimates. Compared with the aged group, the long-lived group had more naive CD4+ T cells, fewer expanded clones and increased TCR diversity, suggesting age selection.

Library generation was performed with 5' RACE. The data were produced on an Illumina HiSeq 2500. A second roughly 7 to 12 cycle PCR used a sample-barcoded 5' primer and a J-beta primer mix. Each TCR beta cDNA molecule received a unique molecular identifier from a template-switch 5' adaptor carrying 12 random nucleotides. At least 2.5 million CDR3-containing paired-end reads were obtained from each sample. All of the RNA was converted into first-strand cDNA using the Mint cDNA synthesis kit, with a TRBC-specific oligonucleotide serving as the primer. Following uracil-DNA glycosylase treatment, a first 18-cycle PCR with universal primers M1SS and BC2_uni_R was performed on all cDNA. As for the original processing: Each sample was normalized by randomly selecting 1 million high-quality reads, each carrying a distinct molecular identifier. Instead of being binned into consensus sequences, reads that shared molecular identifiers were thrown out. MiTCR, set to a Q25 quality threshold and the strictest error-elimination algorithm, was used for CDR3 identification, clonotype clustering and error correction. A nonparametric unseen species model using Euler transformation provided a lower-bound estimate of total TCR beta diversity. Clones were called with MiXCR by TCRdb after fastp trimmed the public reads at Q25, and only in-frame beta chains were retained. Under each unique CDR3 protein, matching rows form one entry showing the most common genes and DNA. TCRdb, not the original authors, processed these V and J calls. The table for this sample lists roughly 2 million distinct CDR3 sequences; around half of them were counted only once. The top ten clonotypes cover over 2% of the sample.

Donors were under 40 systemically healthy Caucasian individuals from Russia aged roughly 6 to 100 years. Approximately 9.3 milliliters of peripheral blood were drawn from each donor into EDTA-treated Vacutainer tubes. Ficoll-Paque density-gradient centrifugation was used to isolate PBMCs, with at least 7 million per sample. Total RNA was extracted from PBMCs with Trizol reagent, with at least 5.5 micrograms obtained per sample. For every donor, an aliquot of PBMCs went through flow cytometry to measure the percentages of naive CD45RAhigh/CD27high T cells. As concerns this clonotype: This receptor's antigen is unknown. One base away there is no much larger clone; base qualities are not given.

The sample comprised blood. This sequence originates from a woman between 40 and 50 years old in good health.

The DNA reads TGTGCCAGCAGTTCCCGGCGGGGGGGCTACGAGCAGTACTTC. Its coded protein is CASSSRRGGYEQYF. Rearrangement joined TRBV7-2 to TRBJ2-7; 9 central bases correspond to TRBD2. V is pruned by 6 bases and J by 3 bases, leaving 6 bases of the junction without a gene match. CDR1 is given as SGHTA and CDR2 as FQGNSA, both from the germline V gene. The CDR3 starts with the cysteine, ends with the phenylalanine, and has 14 residues. This entry keeps only the CDR3 DNA: 42 bases, framed from base 1.